This passage covers 14 T cell receptor beta chains from one sample sequenced in a study of T-cell memory formation after mild COVID-19. TCRdb recomputed calls from the 5' RACE reads with MiXCR, one row per CDR3 protein. The table records over 350,000 distinct CDR3 sequences, about a sixth of them present only once. The sequencing input was PBMCs or a T cell subset sorted from them (not recorded which). These receptors came from a man between 18 and 29 years old who had mild COVID-19 (a few samples of this study predate the infection). Cell type and time point are not known.

In its sample, this clonotype was seen once. V usage is TRBV11-2 and J usage is TRBJ2-1; tentatively, D is TRBD1 (5 bases). This CDR3 has 16 amino acids. The ends were cut back, 8 bases at V and 7 bases at J, with 24 bases in the middle. The germline V gene encodes CDR1 SGHAT and CDR2 FQNNGV. Here the CDR3 DNA reads TGTGCCAGCCAAGGGGTAGCAAGGGATATACGGAATGAGCAGTTCTTC. This encodes CASQGVARDIRNEQFF.

This clonotype was detected ten times or more. The rearrangement joins TRBV20-1 to TRBJ2-7; no clear D gene. The CDR3 has 14 residues. V lost 0 bases and J 1 base, leaving 10 bases between the germline ends. Germline CDR1 and CDR2: DFQATT and SNEGSKA (reference sequence). The CDR3 DNA reads TGCAGTGCTAGAGATGGTCCGGCGTCCTACGAGCAGTACTTC. Residues: CSARDGPASYEQYF.

In its sample, this clonotype was seen a few times. The chain's CDR3 is CASSLRQGQYEQYF. Written as DNA, the CDR3 is TGCGCCAGCAGCTTGCGACAGGGCCAGTACGAGCAGTACTTC. V is TRBV5-1 and J is TRBJ2-7, with TRBD1 identical over 7 bases. The CDR3 extends over 14 amino acids. Germline V CDR1 and CDR2: SGHRS, YFSETQ. V was pared by 1 base and J by 4 bases, with 5 bases of the junction left unmatched.

The rearrangement uses TRBV7-3 and TRBJ2-1, with 11 bases lining up with TRBD2. With V trimmed by 0 bases and J by 8 bases, 9 bases remained unmatched. Germline V lookup: CDR1 SGHTA, CDR2 FQGTGA. CDR3 size: 17 residues. CDR3 sequence (DNA): TGTGCCAGCAGCTTAACGCGGAAGACTAGCGGGGTCGATGAGCAGTTCTTC. Amino acids: CASSLTRKTSGVDEQFF. Full variable domain (remainder filled in from reference TRBV7-3 and TRBJ2-1): GAGVSQTPSNKVTEKGKYVELRCDPISGHTALYWYRQSLGQGPEFLIYFQGTGAADDSGLPNDRFFAVRPEGSVSTLKIQRTERGDSAVYLCASSLTRKTSGVDEQFFGPGTRLTVL.

CDR3 nucleotides: TGCGCCAGCAGCCTTATAAGGACAGGAGAAACTAAAGCTTTCTTT. Its translation: CASSLIRTGETKAFF. This chain connects TRBV4-1 to TRBJ1-1; 7 bases map to TRBD1. After removal of 4 bases from V and 9 bases from J, the junction contained 14 bases not matched to a gene. Per germline, CDR1 MGHRA and CDR2 YSYEKL. The CDR3 is made up of 15 amino acids.

The V call is TRBV9, the J call TRBJ2-3; 9 bases are shared with TRBD2. The CDR3 totals 16 residues. Germline CDR1 SGDLS, CDR2 YYNGEE. With 7 bases clipped from V and 0 bases from J, the junction kept 9 bases outside the gene matches. The CDR3 spells CASPSGESPSTDTQYF. The CDR3 DNA sequence: TGTGCCAGCCCTAGCGGGGAGTCGCCTAGCACAGATACGCAGTATTTT.

This rearrangement joins TRBV7-8 to TRBJ2-3, with a tentative D call TRBD2 (5 bases). V was pared by 1 base and J by 5 bases, with 25 bases between. CDR1 and CDR2 from the germline V gene are SGHVS and FQNEAQ. This CDR3 contains 19 residues. Written as DNA, the CDR3 is TGTGCCAGCAGCTTAGACCCACTCTGGCGATCGCCCCGGGGAGATACGCAGTATTTT. Translated, it gives CASSLDPLWRSPRGDTQYF.

This clonotype was detected only a few times. This rearrangement joins TRBV6-4 to TRBJ1-5; 7 bases match TRBD1. The CDR3 totals 15 residues. Germline V lookup: CDR1 MRHNA, CDR2 SNTAGT. With V trimmed by 3 bases and J by 4 bases, 6 bases remained unmatched. The CDR3 DNA reads TGTGCCAGCAGTGAGGGACAGAGATGTAATCAGCCCCAGCATTTT. Its protein is CASSEGQRCNQPQHF.

This chain uses TRBV7-9 with TRBJ2-7; TRBD1 matches 9 bases. The CDR3 contains 14 residues. V dropped 5 bases and J dropped 3; count of bases not matched to a gene: 5. The V gene's germline CDR1 is SEHNR and CDR2 FQNEAQ (reference sequence). CDR3 region: CASSPGQGNYEQYF. The DNA of the CDR3 is TGTGCCAGCAGCCCTGGACAGGGGAACTACGAGCAGTACTTC.

This clonotype appeared a few times. The chain is built from TRBV4-1 and TRBJ1-3; D unclear. The CDR3 loop spans 15 amino acids. Trimming stripped 0 bases from V and 0 bases from J, with 6 bases between. The germline gives CDR1 MGHRA, CDR2 YSYEKL. The CDR3 nucleotides are TGCGCCAGCAGCCAAGACAGAGCCTCTGGAAACACCATATATTTT. Translated, it gives CASSQDRASGNTIYF.

This clonotype was detected only a few times. The genes are TRBV7-2 and TRBJ2-2; D may be TRBD2 (7 bases). CDR1 SGHTA and CDR2 FQGNSA come from the germline V gene. Trimming removed 5 bases from V and 5 bases from J, with 15 bases in between. This CDR3 is 15 amino acids long. CDR3 in amino acids: CASSKLARGTGELFF. The CDR3 nucleotides are TGTGCCAGCAGCAAACTAGCGAGGGGGACCGGGGAGCTGTTTTTT.

The chain recombines TRBV5-1 with TRBJ1-1; D is possibly TRBD1 (5 bases). The CDR3 has 14 amino acids. The germline gives CDR1 SGHRS, CDR2 YFSETQ. V gave up 1 base and J gave up 11 bases, with 18 bases separating them. The CDR3 here is CASSLRRGPVDAFF. The CDR3 DNA is TGCGCCAGCAGCTTGAGGAGGGGACCGGTTGACGCTTTCTTT.

The rearrangement joins TRBV29-1 to TRBJ2-2; D not certain. This CDR3 is built from 11 residues. V was clipped by 4 bases and J by 5 bases, with 5 bases between them. Germline V gene lookup returns CDR1 SQVTM and CDR2 ANQGSEA. The CDR3 sequence is CSVVGTGELFF. Here the CDR3 DNA reads TGCAGCGTTGTGGGGACCGGGGAGCTGTTTTTT.

This clonotype has only one observation. The chain has TRBV5-6 and TRBJ2-7; tentatively, D is TRBD2 (6 bases). This CDR3 has 17 amino acids. V was trimmed by 1 base and J by 0 bases, leaving 17 bases between them. CDR1 SGHDT and CDR2 YYEEEE come from the germline V gene. The CDR3, as DNA: TGTGCCAGCAGCTTGCTCGGGGCCGCGGGGTTCTCCTACGAGCAGTACTTC. Translating gives CASSLLGAAGFSYEQYF.